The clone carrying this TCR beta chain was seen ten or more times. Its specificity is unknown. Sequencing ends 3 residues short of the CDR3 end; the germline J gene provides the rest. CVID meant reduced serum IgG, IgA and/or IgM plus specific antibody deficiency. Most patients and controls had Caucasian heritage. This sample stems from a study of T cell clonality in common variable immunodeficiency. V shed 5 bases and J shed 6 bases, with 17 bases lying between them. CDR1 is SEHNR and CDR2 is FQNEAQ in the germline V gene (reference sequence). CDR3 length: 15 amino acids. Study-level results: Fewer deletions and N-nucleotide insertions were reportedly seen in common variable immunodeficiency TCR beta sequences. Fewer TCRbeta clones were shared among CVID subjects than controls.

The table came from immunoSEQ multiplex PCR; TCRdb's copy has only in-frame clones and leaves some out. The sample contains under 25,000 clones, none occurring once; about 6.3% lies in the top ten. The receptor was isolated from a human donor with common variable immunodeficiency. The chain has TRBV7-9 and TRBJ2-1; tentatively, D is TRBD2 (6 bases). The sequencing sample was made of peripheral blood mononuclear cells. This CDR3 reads CASSTLGRGPNEQFF. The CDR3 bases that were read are TGTGCCAGCAGCACCCTCGGGCGGGGCCCCAATGAG.